This T cell receptor beta chain originates from a study of blood T cell repertoires in COVID-19. Clones were read by immunoSEQ multiplex PCR, and TCRdb kept only the in-frame ones, dropping some. This repertoire shows 55,000 to 90,000 clones, 81% found once; its top ten account for approximately 0.83%. CDR1 and CDR2 (germline): MDHEN, SYDVKM. J was trimmed by 5 bases and V by 5 bases; bases with no gene match: 8. This CDR3 contains 14 residues. Sequencing used peripheral blood. The sequence derives from a woman aged 70-85 years with acute or convalescent COVID-19. V and J are TRBV28 and TRBJ2-5; 7 nucleotides match TRBD1. This CDR3 is CASSPQGTVETQYF. CDR3 DNA: TGTGCCAGCAGTCCCCAAGGGACAGTGGAGACCCAGTACTTC.